This is a list of T cell receptor beta chains from one sample in a study of blood T cell repertoires in COVID-19. TCRdb's table, derived via immunoSEQ multiplex PCR, lists solely in-frame clones and lacks some. The sample shows approximately 65,000 clones, more than 80% of them seen only once. The sequencing input was PBMCs or T cells enriched from blood (not recorded which). The receptors shown here come from a woman aged 40 to 50 with acute COVID-19. Each CDR3 is given with its conserved first and last residue. A D gene is named only where the DNA matches it firmly. A clone size is listed for some rows: how often the clone was seen (once, few, many), or a class if it is expanded.

j_call clone_size v_call d_call cdr3_nt cdr3_aa
TRBJ2-1 - TRBV6-2/TRBV6-3 TRBD2 TGTGCCAGCAGTTACTCAGGGCTAGCGGGGGTGTACAATGAGCAGTTCTTC CASSYSGLAGVYNEQFF
TRBJ1-1 - TRBV7-9 TRBD1 TGTGCCAGCAGCTTAGGAGGGGGCTTCGACACTGAAGCTTTCTTT CASSLGGGFDTEAFF
TRBJ2-1 - TRBV7-3 - TGTGCCAGCAGCCCGAGCCGGGGTGAGCAGTTCTTC CASSPSRGEQFF
TRBJ2-2 few TRBV13 - TGTGCCAGCAGCTTCCGCGGGGAGCTGTTTTTT CASSFRGELFF
TRBJ1-1 - TRBV20-1 TRBD1 TGCAGTGCTAGTAAGGACAGGAGAACTGAAGCTTTCTTT CSASKDRRTEAFF
TRBJ2-3 - TRBV10-3 TRBD2 TGTGCCATCAGTGAGTCTCAGCGGGGAAGCACAGATACGCAGTATTTT CAISESQRGSTDTQYF
TRBJ1-5 once TRBV19 - TGTGCCAGTAATCTCGTCGGACCTCTCAGGGGTTCGGGACAGCCCCAGCATTTT CASNLVGPLRGSGQPQHF
TRBJ1-3 - TRBV11-2 - TGTGCCAGCAGCCCTCAGGGGAATCCTGGAAACACCATATATTTT CASSPQGNPGNTIYF
TRBJ2-7 - TRBV27 - TGTGCCAGCAGAGGGGGAGCGGACGAGCAGTACTTC CASRGGADEQYF
TRBJ1-5 - TRBV5-1 - TGCGCCAGCAGCTTGGGAGGAGACAGCTATCAGCCCCAGCATTTT CASSLGGDSYQPQHF
TRBJ1-2 - TRBV10-3 TRBD1 TGTGCCATCAGTGACAACAGGGGGGGGCTCTCTGGCTACACCTTC CAISDNRGGLSGYTF
TRBJ1-2 - TRBV9 TRBD1 TGTGCCAGCAGCTCAGGACAGGGAGGAGGACTGGGCTATGGCTACACCTTC CASSSGQGGGLGYGYTF
TRBJ2-5 - TRBV28 TRBD1 TGTGCCAGCACTAGGGGGCACGGGACCCAGTACTTC CASTRGHGTQYF
TRBJ2-1 - TRBV5-8 - TGTGCCAGCAGCCAGGACGGGAGCTCCTACAATGAGCAGTTCTTC CASSQDGSSYNEQFF
TRBJ1-3 - TRBV10-3 - TGTGCCATCAAGGAAACAGGTGACAGCTCTGGAAACACCATATATTTT CAIKETGDSSGNTIYF
TRBJ1-1 - TRBV4-1 - TGCGCCAGCAGCCAAGAGCAGGGCCGCGATTGGGCTTTCTTT CASSQEQGRDWAFF
TRBJ2-7 - TRBV5-6 - TGTGCCAGCAGCCTTTATAGGAGCTCCTACGAGCAGTACTTC CASSLYRSSYEQYF
TRBJ1-5 - TRBV7-8 TRBD1 TGTGCCAGCAGCACGACAGGGGGATTCGGGTATAGCAATCAGCCCCAGCATTTT CASSTTGGFGYSNQPQHF
TRBJ1-3 once TRBV13 TRBD1 TGTGCCAGCAGCTTACCCCTACAGGGGGTAGGGGGAAACACCATATATTTT CASSLPLQGVGGNTIYF
TRBJ2-7 - TRBV9 - TGTGCCAGCAGCGTAGTGGCTAGCTCCTACGAGCAGTACTTC CASSVVASSYEQYF
TRBJ1-1 - TRBV28 - TGTGCCAGCAGTTCCAACCGGGTGTGGAGCACTGAAGCTTTCTTT CASSSNRVWSTEAFF
TRBJ1-1 - TRBV27 - TGTGCCAGCAGATTCAAGAACACTGAAGCTTTCTTT CASRFKNTEAFF
TRBJ2-7 - TRBV5-1 TRBD2 TGCGCCAGCAGCCCCCCTAGCGGGAACCCCTACGAGCAGTACTTC CASSPPSGNPYEQYF
TRBJ1-2 - TRBV9 - TGTGCCAGCAGCGTAGTGGGAGGGATGGCCTATGGCTACACCTTC CASSVVGGMAYGYTF
TRBJ1-4 - TRBV5-1 TRBD1 TGCGCCAGCAGCTTCTCCGGGACAGGGACCGAAAAACTGTTTTTT CASSFSGTGTEKLFF
TRBJ2-1 - TRBV19 - TGTGCCAGTACCTCCGGGACACCTTCTTCCGCCGATGAGCAGTTCTTC CASTSGTPSSADEQFF
TRBJ2-1 few TRBV28 - TGTGCCAGCAGTTTATACCCTGGCGGGTTGAGGAATGAGCAGTTCTTC CASSLYPGGLRNEQFF
TRBJ2-3 - TRBV2 TRBD2 TGTGCCAGCAGTGGTCCTAGCGGGGGGGTGGATACGCAGTATTTT CASSGPSGGVDTQYF
TRBJ1-6 - TRBV3-1/TRBV3-2 - TGTGCCAGCAGCCAAGATCTTGGGGCTTCACCCCTCCACTTT CASSQDLGASPLHF
TRBJ2-1 - TRBV27 - TGTGCCGCGGGGCAGGGAGTTTACAATGAGCAGTTCTTC CAAGQGVYNEQFF
TRBJ2-2 - TRBV2 TRBD1 TGTGCCAGCCGGACAGGGGGAGACACCGGGGAGCTGTTTTTT CASRTGGDTGELFF
TRBJ1-1 - TRBV4-1 - TGCGCCAGCAGCCAAGTCAGGGGCAGCCCCACTGAAGCTTTCTTT CASSQVRGSPTEAFF
TRBJ2-1 - TRBV14 - TGTGCCAGCAGCCAACCGGAGGAGGCCTACAATGAGCAGTTCTTC CASSQPEEAYNEQFF
TRBJ1-5 few TRBV29-1 - TGCAGCGCTTCCCTAGATAGCAATCAGCCCCAGCATTTT CSASLDSNQPQHF
TRBJ2-4 - TRBV5-4 - TGTGCCAGCAGCTTGCGTCTCAGGAACATTCAGTACTTC CASSLRLRNIQYF
TRBJ2-5 - TRBV9 TRBD2 TGTGCCAGCGGGGGACTAGCGGGACTAGAGACCCAGTACTTC CASGGLAGLETQYF
TRBJ2-2 - TRBV7-3 TRBD2 TGTGCCAGCAGCCCGTTAGCGGGAGGAAACACCGGGGAGCTGTTTTTT CASSPLAGGNTGELFF
TRBJ1-5 once TRBV7-6 - TGTGCCAGCAGCTTAGGACAGAATATGAATCAGCCCCAGCATTTT CASSLGQNMNQPQHF
TRBJ1-4 - TRBV5-1 TRBD1 TGCGCCAGCAGCATCCCGACAGGGAACGATGAAAAACTGTTTTTT CASSIPTGNDEKLFF
TRBJ2-4 - TRBV10-1 - TGCGCCAGCAGTAAAACCCGGGAAGACATTCAGTACTTC CASSKTREDIQYF
TRBJ1-6 - TRBV5-6 - TGTGCCAGCAGACTACCGGGACAACCAGTCAGCTCCTATAATTCACCCCTCCACTTT CASRLPGQPVSSYNSPLHF
TRBJ2-3 - TRBV11-2 - TGTGCCAGCAGCTTAATCCCTCGGGACAACACAGATACGCAGTATTTT CASSLIPRDNTDTQYF
TRBJ2-3 - TRBV7-7 - TGTGCCAGCAGCCCCAGGTCCCAGCCGGGACAACCAGATACGCAGTATTTT CASSPRSQPGQPDTQYF
TRBJ1-2 once TRBV13 - TGTGCCAGCAGCTTAAGGGGCATCTATGGCTACACCTTC CASSLRGIYGYTF
TRBJ1-1 - TRBV19 TRBD1 TGTGCCAGTAGCGCAGGGACAGGGATCATGAACACTGAAGCTTTCTTT CASSAGTGIMNTEAFF
TRBJ2-3 - TRBV5-1 - TGCGCCAGCAGTGCCCCGGCGGGCCGCACAGATACGCAGTATTTT CASSAPAGRTDTQYF
TRBJ1-2 - TRBV27 - TGTGCCAGCAGTTTATCCGGGGGAGGATATGGCTACACCTTC CASSLSGGGYGYTF
TRBJ2-2 once TRBV10-3 TRBD2 TGTGCCATCAGTGGATGGGGAGCGGGAGAGGGCTCCGGGGAGCTGTTTTTT CAISGWGAGEGSGELFF
TRBJ2-7 - TRBV28 - TGTGCCAGCAGTTTACCCGCTTTTGGGGCCTCCTACGAGCAGTACTTC CASSLPAFGASYEQYF
TRBJ2-7 - TRBV14 - TGTGCCAGCAGCAGAAAGGGAGACTCCTACGAGCAGTACTTC CASSRKGDSYEQYF
TRBJ1-1 once TRBV29-1 TRBD1 TGCAGCGTTGAATGGGGACAGGTTGAAGCTTTCTTT CSVEWGQVEAFF
TRBJ2-6 - TRBV7-3 - TGTGCCAGCAGCTTAATGAGGGCCAGGGGATCTGGGGCCAACGTCCTGACTTTC CASSLMRARGSGANVLTF
TRBJ1-1 - TRBV5-1 TRBD1 TGCGCCAGCAGCTCCAGGACAGGGGGCACTGAAGCTTTCTTT CASSSRTGGTEAFF